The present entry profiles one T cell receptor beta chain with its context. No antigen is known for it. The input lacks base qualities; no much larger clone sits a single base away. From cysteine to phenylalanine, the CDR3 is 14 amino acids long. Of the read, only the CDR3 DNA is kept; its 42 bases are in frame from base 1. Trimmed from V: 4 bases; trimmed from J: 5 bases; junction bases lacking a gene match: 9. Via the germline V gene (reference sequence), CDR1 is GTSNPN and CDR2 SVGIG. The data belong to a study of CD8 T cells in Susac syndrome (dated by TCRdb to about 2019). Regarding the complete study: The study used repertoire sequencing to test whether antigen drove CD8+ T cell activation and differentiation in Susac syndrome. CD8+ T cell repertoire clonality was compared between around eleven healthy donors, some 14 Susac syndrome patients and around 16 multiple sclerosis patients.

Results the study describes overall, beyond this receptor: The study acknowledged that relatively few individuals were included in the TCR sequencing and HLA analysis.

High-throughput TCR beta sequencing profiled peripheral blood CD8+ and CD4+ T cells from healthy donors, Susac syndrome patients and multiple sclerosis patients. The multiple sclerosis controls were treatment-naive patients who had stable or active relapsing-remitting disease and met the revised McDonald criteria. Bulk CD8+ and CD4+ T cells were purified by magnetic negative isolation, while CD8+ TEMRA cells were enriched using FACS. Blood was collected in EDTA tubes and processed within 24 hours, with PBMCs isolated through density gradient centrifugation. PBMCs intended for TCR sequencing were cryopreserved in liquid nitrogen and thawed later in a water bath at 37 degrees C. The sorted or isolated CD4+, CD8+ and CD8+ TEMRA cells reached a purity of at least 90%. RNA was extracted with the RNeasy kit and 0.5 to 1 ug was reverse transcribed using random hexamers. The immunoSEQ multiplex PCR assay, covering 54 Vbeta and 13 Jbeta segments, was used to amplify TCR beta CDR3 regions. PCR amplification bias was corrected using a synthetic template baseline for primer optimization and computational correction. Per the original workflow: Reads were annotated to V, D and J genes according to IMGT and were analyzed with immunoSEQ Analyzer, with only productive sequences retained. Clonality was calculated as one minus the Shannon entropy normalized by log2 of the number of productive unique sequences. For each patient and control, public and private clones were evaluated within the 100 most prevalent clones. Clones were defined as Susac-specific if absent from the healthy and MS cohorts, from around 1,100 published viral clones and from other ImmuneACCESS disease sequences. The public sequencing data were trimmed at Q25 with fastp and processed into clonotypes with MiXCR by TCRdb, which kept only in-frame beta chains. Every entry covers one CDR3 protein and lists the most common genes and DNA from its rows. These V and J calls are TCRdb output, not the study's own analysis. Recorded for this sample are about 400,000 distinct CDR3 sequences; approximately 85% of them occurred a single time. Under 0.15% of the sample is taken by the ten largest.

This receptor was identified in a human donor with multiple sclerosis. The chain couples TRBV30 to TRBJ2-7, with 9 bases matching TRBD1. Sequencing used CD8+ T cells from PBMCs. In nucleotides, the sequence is TGTGCCTGGAAAGCCGGACAGGGGTCGGACGAGCAGTACTTC. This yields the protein CAWKAGQGSDEQYF.